This TCR beta chain was sequenced during a study of cytomegalovirus exposure and HLA in healthy donors. A word on this clone: The antigen is not known.

The CDR3 has 13 amino acids. V was pared by 4 bases and J by 4 bases, with 3 bases of the junction left unmatched. CDR1 and CDR2 (germline): SGHDT, YYEEEE. Vbeta (60) and Jbeta (13) primers were used in the PCR. This table comes from immunoSEQ multiplex PCR, and its TCRdb copy is limited to in-frame clones, with some not included. Counted here are about 200,000 clones, around 80% occurring once; the ten biggest clones make up around 0.2%. Whole-study results and caveats: Productive rates of about 90% or about 30% were seen for most TCR beta V segments in an earlier analysis.

The sequenced sample was PBMCs. The V call is TRBV5-6, the J call TRBJ2-7; TRBD2 matches 9 bases. The TCR originated in a girl aged 2-15 years in good health and CMV-seronegative. DNA for the CDR3: TGTGCCAGCAGCCCAGCGGGGGGTTACGAGCAGTACTTC. It specifies CASSPAGGYEQYF.